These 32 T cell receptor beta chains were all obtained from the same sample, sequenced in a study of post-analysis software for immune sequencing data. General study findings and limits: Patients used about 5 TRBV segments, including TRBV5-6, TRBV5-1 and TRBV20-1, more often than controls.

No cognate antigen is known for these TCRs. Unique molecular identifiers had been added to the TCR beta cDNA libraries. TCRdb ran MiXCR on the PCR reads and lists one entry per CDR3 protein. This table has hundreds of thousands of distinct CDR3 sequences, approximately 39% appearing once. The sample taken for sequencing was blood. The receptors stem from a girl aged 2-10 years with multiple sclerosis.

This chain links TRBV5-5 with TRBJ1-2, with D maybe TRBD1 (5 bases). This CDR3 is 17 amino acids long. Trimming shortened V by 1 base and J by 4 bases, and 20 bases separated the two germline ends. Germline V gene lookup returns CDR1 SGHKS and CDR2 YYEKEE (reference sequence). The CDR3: CASSLYGVQGFPYGYTF. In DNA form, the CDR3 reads TGTGCCAGCAGCTTGTACGGTGTCCAGGGCTTCCCCTATGGCTACACCTTC.

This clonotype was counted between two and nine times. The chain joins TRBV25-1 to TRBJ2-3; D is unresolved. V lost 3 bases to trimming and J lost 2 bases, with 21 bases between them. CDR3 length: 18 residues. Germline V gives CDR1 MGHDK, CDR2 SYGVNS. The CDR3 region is CASSDTSVLLTTTDTQYF. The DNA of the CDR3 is TGTGCCAGCAGTGATACGTCGGTCCTCCTAACAACCACAGATACGCAGTATTTT.

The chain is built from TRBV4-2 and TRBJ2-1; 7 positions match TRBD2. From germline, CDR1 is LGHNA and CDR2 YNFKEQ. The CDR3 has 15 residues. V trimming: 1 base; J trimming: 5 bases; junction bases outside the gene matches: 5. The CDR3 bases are TGTGCCAGCAGCCAAGCTTGGGACTACAACAATGAGCAGTTCTTC. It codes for CASSQAWDYNNEQFF.

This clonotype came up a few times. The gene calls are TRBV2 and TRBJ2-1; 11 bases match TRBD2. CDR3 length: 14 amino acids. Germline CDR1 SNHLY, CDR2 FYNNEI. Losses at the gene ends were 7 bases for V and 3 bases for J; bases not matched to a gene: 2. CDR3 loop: CASTSGGNYNEQFF. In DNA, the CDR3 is TGTGCCAGCACTAGCGGGGGGAACTACAATGAGCAGTTCTTC.

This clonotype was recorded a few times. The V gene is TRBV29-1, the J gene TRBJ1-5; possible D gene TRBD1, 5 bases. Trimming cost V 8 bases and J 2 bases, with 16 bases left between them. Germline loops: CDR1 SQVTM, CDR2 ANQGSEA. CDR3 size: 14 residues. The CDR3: CSTARGCGNQPQHF. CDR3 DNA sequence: TGCAGCACCGCTAGGGGCTGCGGCAATCAGCCCCAGCATTTT.

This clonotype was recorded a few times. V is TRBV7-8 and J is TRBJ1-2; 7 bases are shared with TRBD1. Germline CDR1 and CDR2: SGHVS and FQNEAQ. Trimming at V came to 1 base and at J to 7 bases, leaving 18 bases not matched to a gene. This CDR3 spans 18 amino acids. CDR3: CASSLGGGKGAGSAGYTF. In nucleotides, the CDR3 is TGTGCCAGCAGCTTAGGGGGTGGCAAGGGGGCTGGCTCCGCTGGCTACACCTTC. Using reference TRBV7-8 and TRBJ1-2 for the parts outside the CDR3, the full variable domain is GAGVSQSPRYKVAKRGQDVALRCDPISGHVSLFWYQQALGQGPEFLTYFQNEAQLDKSGLPSDRFFAERPEGSVSTLKIQRTQQEDSAVYLCASSLGGGKGAGSAGYTFGSGTRLTVV.

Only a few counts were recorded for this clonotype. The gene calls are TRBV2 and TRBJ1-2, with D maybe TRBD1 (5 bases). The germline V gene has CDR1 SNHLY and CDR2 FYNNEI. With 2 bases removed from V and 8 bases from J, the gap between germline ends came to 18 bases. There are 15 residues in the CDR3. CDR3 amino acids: CASSELGGREGGYTF. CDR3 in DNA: TGTGCCAGCAGTGAACTCGGGGGACGGGAGGGCGGCTACACCTTC. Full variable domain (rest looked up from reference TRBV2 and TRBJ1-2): EPEVTQTPSHQVTQMGQEVILRCVPISNHLYFYWYRQILGQKVEFLVSFYNNEISEKSEIFDDQFSVERPDGSNFTLKIRSTKLEDSAMYFCASSELGGREGGYTFGSGTRLTVV.

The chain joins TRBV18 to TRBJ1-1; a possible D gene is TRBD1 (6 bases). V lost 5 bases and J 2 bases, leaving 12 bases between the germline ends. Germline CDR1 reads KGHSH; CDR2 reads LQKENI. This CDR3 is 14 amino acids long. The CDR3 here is CASSSQGRNTEAFF. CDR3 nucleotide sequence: TGTGCCAGCTCATCACAGGGAAGAAACACTGAAGCTTTCTTT.

CDR3 residues: CASSWGRYGSYEQYF. DNA for the CDR3: TGCGCCAGCAGCTGGGGGAGGTACGGATCCTACGAGCAGTACTTC. The rearrangement links TRBV5-1 to TRBJ2-5, with a possible D match to TRBD2 (6 bases). The J call is doubtful: the DNA matches TRBJ2-7 better. This CDR3 region has 15 residues. Germline V gives CDR1 SGHRS, CDR2 YFSETQ.

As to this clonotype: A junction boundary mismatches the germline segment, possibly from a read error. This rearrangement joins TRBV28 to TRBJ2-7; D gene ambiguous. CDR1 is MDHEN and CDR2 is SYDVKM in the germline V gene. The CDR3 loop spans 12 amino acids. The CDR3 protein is CAGRNTFYEQYF. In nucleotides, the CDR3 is TGTGCCGGCAGAAACACTTTTTATGAGCAGTACTTC.

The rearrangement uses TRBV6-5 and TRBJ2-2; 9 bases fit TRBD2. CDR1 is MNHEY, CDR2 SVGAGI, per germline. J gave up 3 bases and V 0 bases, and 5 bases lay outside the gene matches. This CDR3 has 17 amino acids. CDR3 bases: TGTGCCAGCAGTTACTCAGCGGGGGGACACGACACCGGGGAGCTGTTTTTT. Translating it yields CASSYSAGGHDTGELFF.

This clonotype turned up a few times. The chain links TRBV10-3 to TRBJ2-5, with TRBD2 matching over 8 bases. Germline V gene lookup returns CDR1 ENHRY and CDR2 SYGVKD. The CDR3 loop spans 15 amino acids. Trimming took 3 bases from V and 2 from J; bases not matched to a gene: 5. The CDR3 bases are TGTGCCATCAGTGAAGGCGGGGGGCAACAAGAGACCCAGTACTTC. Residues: CAISEGGGQQETQYF.

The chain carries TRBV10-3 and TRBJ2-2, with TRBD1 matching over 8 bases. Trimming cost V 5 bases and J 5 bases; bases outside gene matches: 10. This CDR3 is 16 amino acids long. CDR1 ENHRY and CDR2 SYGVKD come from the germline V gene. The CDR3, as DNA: TGTGCCATCAGTCCTCTTTCAGGGGGCGCGACCGGGGAGCTGTTTTTT. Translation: CAISPLSGGATGELFF.

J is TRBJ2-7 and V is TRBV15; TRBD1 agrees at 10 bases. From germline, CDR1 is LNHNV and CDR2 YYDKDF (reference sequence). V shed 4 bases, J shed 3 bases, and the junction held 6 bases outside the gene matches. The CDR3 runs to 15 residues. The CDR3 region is CATSNPGDRGYEQYF. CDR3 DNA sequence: TGTGCCACCAGCAACCCAGGGGACAGGGGCTACGAGCAGTACTTC.

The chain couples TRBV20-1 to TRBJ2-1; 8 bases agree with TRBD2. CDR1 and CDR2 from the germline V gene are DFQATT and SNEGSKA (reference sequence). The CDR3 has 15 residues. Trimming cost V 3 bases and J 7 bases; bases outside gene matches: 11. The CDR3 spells CSARQRERGMNEQFF. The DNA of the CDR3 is TGCAGTGCTAGGCAGCGGGAGAGGGGGATGAATGAGCAGTTCTTC.

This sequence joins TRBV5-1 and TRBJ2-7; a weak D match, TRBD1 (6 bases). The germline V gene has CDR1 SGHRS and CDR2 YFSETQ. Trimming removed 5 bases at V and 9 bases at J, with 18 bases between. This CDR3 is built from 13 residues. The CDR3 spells CASRSVGAVGQYF. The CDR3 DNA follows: TGCGCCAGCAGATCTGTGGGGGCGGTTGGGCAGTACTTC. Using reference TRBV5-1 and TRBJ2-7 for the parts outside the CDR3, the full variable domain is KAGVTQTPRYLIKTRGQQVTLSCSPISGHRSVSWYQQTPGQGLQFLFEYFSETQRNKGNFPGRFSGRQFSNSRSEMNVSTLELGDSALYLCASRSVGAVGQYFGPGTRLTVT.

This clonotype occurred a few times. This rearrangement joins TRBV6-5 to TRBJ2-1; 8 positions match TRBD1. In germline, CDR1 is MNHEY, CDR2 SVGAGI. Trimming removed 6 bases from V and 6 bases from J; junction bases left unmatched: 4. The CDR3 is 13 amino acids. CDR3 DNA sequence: TGTGCCAGCAGCCTCGGACAGGGCAATGAGCAGTTCTTC. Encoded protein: CASSLGQGNEQFF.

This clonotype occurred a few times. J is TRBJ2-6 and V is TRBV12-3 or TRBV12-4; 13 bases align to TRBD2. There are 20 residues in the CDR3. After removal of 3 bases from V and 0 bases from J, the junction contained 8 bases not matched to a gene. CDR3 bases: TGTGCCAGCAGTTTCCCCGGACTAGCGGGAGTGAGCTCTGGGGCCAACGTCCTGACTTTC. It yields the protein CASSFPGLAGVSSGANVLTF.

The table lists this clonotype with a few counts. CDR3 sequence (DNA): TGTGCCAGCAGCTCTCGCCGGGGACACGAGCGGACTAACTATGGCTACACCTTC. Translating gives CASSSRRGHERTNYGYTF. V is TRBV7-2 and J is TRBJ1-2; tentative D call: TRBD1 (6 bases). The length of the CDR3 is 18 residues. Germline V gene data show CDR1 as SGHTA and CDR2 as FQGNSA. V lost 4 bases to trimming and J lost 0 bases, with 21 bases between them.

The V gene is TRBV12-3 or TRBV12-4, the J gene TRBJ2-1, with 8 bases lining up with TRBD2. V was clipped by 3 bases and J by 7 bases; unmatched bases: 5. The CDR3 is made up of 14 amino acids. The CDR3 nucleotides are TGTGCCAGCAGTTTTCAGCGGGAGAAGAATGAGCAGTTCTTC. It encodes CASSFQREKNEQFF.

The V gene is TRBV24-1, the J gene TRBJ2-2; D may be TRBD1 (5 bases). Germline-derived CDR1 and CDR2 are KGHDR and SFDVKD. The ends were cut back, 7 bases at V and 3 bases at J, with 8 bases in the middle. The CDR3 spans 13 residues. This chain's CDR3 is CATRAGYTGELFF. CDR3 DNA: TGTGCCACCAGGGCAGGGTACACCGGGGAGCTGTTTTTT.

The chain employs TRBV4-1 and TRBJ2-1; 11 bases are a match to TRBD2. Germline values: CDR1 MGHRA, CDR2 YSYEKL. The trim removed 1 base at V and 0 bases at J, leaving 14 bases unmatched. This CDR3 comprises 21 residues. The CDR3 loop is CASSQAPLAGGRPSSYNEQFF. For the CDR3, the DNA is TGCGCCAGCAGCCAAGCTCCGCTAGCGGGGGGCCGGCCCAGCTCCTACAATGAGCAGTTCTTC.

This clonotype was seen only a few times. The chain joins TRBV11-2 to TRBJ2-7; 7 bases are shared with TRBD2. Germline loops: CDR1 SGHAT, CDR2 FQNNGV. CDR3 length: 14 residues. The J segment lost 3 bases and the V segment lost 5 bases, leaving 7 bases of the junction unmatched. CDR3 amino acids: CASSPIRGVYEQYF. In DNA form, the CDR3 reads TGTGCCAGCAGCCCTATACGGGGGGTCTACGAGCAGTACTTC.

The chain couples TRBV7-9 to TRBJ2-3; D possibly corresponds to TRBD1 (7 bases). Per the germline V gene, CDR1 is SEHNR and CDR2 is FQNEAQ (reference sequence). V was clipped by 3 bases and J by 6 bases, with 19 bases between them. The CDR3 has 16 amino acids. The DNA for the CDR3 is TGTGCCAGCAGCTTTTGGATCGGCAGGGGGGACGATACGCAGTATTTT. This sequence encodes CASSFWIGRGDDTQYF.

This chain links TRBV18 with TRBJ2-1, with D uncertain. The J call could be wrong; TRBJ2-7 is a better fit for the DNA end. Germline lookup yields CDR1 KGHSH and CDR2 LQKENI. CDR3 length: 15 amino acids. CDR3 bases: TGTGCCAGCTCCCTAAGGGCCTCGATTGCCACCGAGCAGTACTTC. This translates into CASSLRASIATEQYF.

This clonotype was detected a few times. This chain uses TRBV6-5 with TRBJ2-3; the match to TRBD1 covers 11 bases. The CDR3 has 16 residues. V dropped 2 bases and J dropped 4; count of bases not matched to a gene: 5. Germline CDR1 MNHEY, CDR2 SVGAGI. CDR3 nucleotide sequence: TGTGCCAGCAGTTACCCTGGGACAGGGGGGGCAGATACGCAGTATTTT. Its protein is CASSYPGTGGADTQYF.

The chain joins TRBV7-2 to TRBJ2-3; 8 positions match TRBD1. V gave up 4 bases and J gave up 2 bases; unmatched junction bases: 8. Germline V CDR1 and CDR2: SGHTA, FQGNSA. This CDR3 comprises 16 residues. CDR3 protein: CASSSPGGSVTDTQYF. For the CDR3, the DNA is TGTGCCAGCAGCTCGCCAGGGGGCAGCGTCACAGATACGCAGTATTTT.

CDR3: CASSYSAPGDTQYF. Here the CDR3 DNA reads TGTGCCAGCAGTTACTCTGCCCCCGGGGATACGCAGTATTTT. The J gene is TRBJ2-3, the V gene TRBV6-5, with D hard to call. The CDR3 is made up of 14 amino acids. The germline V gene encodes CDR1 MNHEY and CDR2 SVGAGI. Trimming left V 0 bases short and J 6 bases short, with 10 bases between.

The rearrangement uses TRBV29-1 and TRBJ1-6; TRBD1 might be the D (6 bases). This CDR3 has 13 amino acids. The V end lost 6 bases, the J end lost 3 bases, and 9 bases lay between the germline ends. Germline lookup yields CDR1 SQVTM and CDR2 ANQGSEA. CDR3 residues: CSVRGGYNSPLHF. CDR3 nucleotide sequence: TGCAGCGTGAGGGGGGGCTATAATTCACCCCTCCACTTT.

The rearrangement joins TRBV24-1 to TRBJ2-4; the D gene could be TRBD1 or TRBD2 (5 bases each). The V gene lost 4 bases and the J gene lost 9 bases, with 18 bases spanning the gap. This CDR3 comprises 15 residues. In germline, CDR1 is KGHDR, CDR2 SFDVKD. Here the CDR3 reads CATSDSGTPDGIQYF. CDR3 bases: TGTGCCACCAGTGACTCCGGGACCCCTGATGGCATTCAGTACTTC.

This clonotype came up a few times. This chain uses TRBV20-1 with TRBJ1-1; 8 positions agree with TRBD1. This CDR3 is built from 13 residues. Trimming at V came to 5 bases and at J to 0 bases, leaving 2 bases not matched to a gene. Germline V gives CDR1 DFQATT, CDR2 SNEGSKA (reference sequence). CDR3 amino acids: CSAPGQVNTEAFF. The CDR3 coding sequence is TGCAGTGCTCCGGGACAGGTGAACACTGAAGCTTTCTTT.

CDR3 loop: CASSLRSGIEQYF. The DNA for the CDR3 is TGTGCCAGCAGTCTACGGAGCGGGATCGAGCAGTACTTC. The chain has TRBV28 and TRBJ2-5, with 7 positions matching TRBD2. The assigned J gene may be wrong: the sequence end matches TRBJ2-7 better. This CDR3 has 13 amino acids. Germline V gives CDR1 MDHEN, CDR2 SYDVKM.